This T cell receptor beta chain came from a study of T-cell reconstitution after alpha-beta-depleted transplantation in children. Whole-study results and caveats: At one year after transplant, newly produced T cells mostly accounted for T-cell counts and diversity. The origin of high day-60 TCRbeta diversity in some patients lay in surviving recipient T cells and thymic progenitors. Expanded graft clones numbering several hundred reportedly gave rise to alpha-beta T cells about two months after transplant.

The V gene lost 3 bases and the J gene lost 1 base, with 7 bases spanning the gap. The CDR3 is made up of 14 amino acids. Concerning this clonotype: Its antigen is undetermined.

Unique molecular identifiers were incorporated into the prepared TCRbeta library. TCRdb itself ran the PCR reads through MiXCR, one entry per CDR3 protein. The table shows approximately 47,000 distinct CDR3 sequences, with roughly 50% occurring only once. The chain couples TRBV12-3 or TRBV12-4 to TRBJ2-4, with a tentative D call TRBD1 (5 bases). The sample in question was peripheral blood, obtained before TCRalphabeta/CD19-depleted stem cell transplant. This sequence was found in a boy under three years old with SCID, due to receive a stem cell transplant. The CDR3 DNA follows: TGTGCCAGCAGTTTTTCAGGGGCCAAAAACATTCAGTACTTC. This sequence encodes CASSFSGAKNIQYF.